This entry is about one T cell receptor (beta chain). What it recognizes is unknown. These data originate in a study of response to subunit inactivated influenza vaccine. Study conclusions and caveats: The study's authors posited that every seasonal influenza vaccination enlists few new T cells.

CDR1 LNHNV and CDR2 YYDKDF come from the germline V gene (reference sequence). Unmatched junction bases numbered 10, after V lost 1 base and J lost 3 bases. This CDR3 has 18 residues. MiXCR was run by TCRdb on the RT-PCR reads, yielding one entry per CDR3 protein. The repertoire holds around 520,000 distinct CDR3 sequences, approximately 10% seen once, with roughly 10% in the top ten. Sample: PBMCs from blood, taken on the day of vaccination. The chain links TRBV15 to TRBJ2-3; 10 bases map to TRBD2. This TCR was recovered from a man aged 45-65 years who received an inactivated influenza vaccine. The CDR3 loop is CATSRGGASGRRTDTQYF. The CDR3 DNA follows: TGTGCCACCAGCAGAGGTGGGGCTAGCGGGAGAAGAACAGATACGCAGTATTTT.